This TCR beta chain is drawn from a study of cytomegalovirus exposure and HLA in healthy donors. Study-wide points: Versus the approximately 720-donor mean, an Asian-associated ancestry cluster reportedly showed fewer N-insertions in a later analysis. Most subjects' HLA-A and HLA-B alleles were reportedly predicted from TCR beta sequences.

PCR used 60 Vbeta primers and 13 Jbeta primers. Sequenced by immunoSEQ multiplex PCR; TCRdb stores in-frame clones only, minus some. The sample has approximately 58,000 clones, roughly 80% seen once. Germline lookup yields CDR1 LGHNA and CDR2 YSLEER. The CDR3 length is 12 residues. V gave up 3 bases and J gave up 8 bases, with 8 bases separating them. About this clone: Its antigen is still unknown.

The TCR originated in a man between 25 and 39 years old in good health and CMV-seronegative. The chain employs TRBV4-3 and TRBJ2-1; no reliable D call. The sequencing sample was made of PBMCs. The CDR3 bases are TGCGCCAGCAGCCATTCCTATTATGAGCAGTTCTTC. Its protein is CASSHSYYEQFF.